The sample holds many counts of the clone carrying this T cell receptor (beta chain). This sample was taken from a study of human T cells and chemical hapten exposure. For the study at large: Patch testing placed 0.01% DPC on the upper back, with readings at 6 days.

Each CDR3 protein is one row after TCRdb ran MiXCR on the RACE reads. In the table there are some 84,000 distinct CDR3 sequences, over 6.5% of which are singletons. Time point of the sample: pre-sensitization, week 0. The treatment here: therapeutic diphenylcyclopropenone sensitization with weekly scalp DPC. Blood sampling preceded each patch test application. The authors' total RNA extraction used unfractionated whole blood. Per germline, CDR1 SQVTM and CDR2 ANQGSEA. The CDR3 is 10 amino acids. Trimming stripped 5 bases from V and 5 bases from J, with 5 bases between. The specimen comprised whole blood, sampled in connection with sensitization to the hapten diphenylcyclopropenone (DPC). The chain combines TRBV29-1 with TRBJ2-3; no reliable D call. The source is a man between 35 and 55 years old with alopecia areata. Some clones in this sample may be carry-over from other donors' samples. The CDR3 DNA sequence: TGCAGCGTTCGCGAAGATACGCAGTATTTT. Translating gives CSVREDTQYF.